These 2 T cell receptor beta chains were all obtained from the same sample, sequenced in a study of blood T cell repertoires in COVID-19. The protocol was immunoSEQ multiplex PCR, while the TCRdb copy is restricted to in-frame clones and leaves out a portion. The data show 55,000 to 80,000 clones, with 81% seen just once and 9.2% held by the top ten. The sequencing sample was made of peripheral blood. These receptors were collected from a human donor in a cohort sampled during active COVID-19.

The J gene is TRBJ2-6, the V gene TRBV24-1, with 10 bases that match TRBD1. Per germline, CDR1 KGHDR and CDR2 SFDVKD. Trimming took 9 bases from V and 2 from J; bases not matched to a gene: 9. The CDR3 spans 17 residues. The DNA of the CDR3 is TGTGCCACCTCCGCCGGGACAGGGGTCCCTGGGGCCAACGTCCTGACTTTC. It codes for CATSAGTGVPGANVLTF.

The chain recombines TRBV15 with TRBJ2-7; a possible D gene is TRBD2 (6 bases). The V end lost 0 bases, the J end lost 7 bases, and 22 bases lay between the germline ends. The V gene's germline CDR1 is LNHNV and CDR2 YYDKDF (reference sequence). The CDR3 has 17 residues. CDR3 bases: TGTGCCACCAGCAGAGATCGTCTCCAGGGAGGTTTATGGGAGCAGTACTTC. It codes for CATSRDRLQGGLWEQYF.